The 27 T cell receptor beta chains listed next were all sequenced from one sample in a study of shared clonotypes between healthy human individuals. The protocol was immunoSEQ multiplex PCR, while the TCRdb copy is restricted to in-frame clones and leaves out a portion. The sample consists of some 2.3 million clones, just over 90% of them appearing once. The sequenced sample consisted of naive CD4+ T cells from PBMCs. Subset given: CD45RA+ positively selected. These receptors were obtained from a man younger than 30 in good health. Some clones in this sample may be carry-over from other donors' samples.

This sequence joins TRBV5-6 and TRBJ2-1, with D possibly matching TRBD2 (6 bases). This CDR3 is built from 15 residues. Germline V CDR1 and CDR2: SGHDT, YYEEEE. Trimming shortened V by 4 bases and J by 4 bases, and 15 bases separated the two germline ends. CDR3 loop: CASSGGASVYNEQFF. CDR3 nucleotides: TGTGCCAGCAGCGGTGGGGCTAGCGTTTACAATGAGCAGTTCTTC. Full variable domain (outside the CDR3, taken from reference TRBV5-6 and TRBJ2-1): DAGVTQSPTHLIKTRGQQVTLRCSPKSGHDTVSWYQQALGQGPQFIFQYYEEEERQRGNFPDRFSGHQFPNYSSELNVNALLLGDSALYLCASSGGASVYNEQFFGPGTRLTVL.

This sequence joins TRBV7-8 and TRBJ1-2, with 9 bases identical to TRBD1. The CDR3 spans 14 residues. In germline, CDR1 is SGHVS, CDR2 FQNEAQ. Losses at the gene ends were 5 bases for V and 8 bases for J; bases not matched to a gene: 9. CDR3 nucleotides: TGTGCCAGCAGCGGCCGGGACAGGGTTTACGGCTACACCTTC. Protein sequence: CASSGRDRVYGYTF.

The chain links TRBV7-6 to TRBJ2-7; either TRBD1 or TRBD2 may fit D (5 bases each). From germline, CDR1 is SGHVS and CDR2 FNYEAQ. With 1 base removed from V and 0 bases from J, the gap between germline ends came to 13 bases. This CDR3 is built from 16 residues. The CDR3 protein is CASSLGDGPASYEQYF. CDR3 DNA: TGTGCCAGCAGCTTAGGGGACGGCCCGGCCTCCTACGAGCAGTACTTC.

The CDR3 is CASSSDSATYNEQFF. The CDR3 nucleotides are TGCGCCAGCAGCTCAGACAGTGCTACCTACAATGAGCAGTTCTTC. The rearrangement links TRBV5-1 to TRBJ2-1; maybe TRBD1 (5 bases). This CDR3 region has 15 residues. Trimming left V 3 bases short and J 2 bases short, with 12 bases between. Germline V gene sequence: CDR1 SGHRS, CDR2 YFSETQ.

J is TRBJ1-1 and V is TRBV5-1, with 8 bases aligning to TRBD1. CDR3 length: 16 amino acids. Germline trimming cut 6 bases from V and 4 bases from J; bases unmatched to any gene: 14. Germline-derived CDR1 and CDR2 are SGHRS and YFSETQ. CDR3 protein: CASTQNPQGAITEAFF. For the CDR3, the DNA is TGCGCCAGCACCCAGAATCCTCAGGGGGCGATCACTGAAGCTTTCTTT.

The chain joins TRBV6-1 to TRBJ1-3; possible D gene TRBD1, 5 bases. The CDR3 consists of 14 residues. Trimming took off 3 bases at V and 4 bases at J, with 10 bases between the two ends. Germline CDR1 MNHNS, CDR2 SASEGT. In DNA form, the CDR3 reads TGTGCCAGCAGTGACTCGGGACCCGGAAACACCATATATTTT. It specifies CASSDSGPGNTIYF.

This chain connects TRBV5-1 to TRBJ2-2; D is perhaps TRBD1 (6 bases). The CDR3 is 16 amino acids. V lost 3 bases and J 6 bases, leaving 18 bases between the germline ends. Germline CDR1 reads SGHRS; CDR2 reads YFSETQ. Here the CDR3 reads CASSSQGQLTAGELFF. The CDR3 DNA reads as TGCGCCAGCAGCTCACAAGGACAGCTTACGGCCGGGGAGCTGTTTTTT.

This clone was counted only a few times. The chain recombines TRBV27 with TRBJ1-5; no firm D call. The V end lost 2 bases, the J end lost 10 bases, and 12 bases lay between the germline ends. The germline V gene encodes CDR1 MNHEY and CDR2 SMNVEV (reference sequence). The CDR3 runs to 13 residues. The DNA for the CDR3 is TGTGCCAGCAGTTTAAAGGGCCCGTTACCCCAGCATTTT. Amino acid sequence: CASSLKGPLPQHF.

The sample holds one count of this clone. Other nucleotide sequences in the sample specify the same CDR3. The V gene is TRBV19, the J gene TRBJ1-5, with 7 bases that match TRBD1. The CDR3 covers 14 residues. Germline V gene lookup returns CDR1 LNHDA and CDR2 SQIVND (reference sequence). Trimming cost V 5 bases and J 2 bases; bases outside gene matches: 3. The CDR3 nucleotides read TGTGCCAGTAGTGCCACAGGGGGCAATCAGCCCCAGCATTTT. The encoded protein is CASSATGGNQPQHF.

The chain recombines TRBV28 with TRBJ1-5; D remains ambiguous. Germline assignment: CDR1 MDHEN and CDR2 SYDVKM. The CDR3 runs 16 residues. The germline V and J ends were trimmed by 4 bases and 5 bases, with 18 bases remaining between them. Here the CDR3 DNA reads TGTGCCAGCAGTTCGATGAGCATGTCAACTTATCAGCCCCAGCATTTT. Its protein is CASSSMSMSTYQPQHF.

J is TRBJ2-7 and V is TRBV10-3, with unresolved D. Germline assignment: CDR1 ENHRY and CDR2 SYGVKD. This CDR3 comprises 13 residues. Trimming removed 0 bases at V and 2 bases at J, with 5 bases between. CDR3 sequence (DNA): TGTGCCATCAGTGAGTCCAGGACCTACGAGCAGTACTTC. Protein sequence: CAISESRTYEQYF.

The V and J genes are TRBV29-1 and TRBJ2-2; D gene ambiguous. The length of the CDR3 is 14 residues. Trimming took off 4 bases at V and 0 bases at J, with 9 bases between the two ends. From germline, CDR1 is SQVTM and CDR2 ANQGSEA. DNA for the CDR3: TGCAGCGTTGGCAGGCAGCCGAACACCGGGGAGCTGTTTTTT. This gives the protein CSVGRQPNTGELFF.

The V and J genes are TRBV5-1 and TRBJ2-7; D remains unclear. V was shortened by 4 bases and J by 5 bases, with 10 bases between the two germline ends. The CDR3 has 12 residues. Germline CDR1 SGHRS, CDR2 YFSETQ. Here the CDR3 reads CASSRIEDEQYF. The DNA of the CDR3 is TGCGCCAGCAGCCGAATAGAGGACGAGCAGTACTTC.

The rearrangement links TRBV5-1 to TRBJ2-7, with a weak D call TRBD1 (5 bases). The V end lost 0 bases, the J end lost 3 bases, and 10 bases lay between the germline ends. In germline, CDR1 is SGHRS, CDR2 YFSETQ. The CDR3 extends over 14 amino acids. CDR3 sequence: CASSLDRRNYEQYF. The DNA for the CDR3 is TGCGCCAGCAGCTTGGACAGGCGCAACTACGAGCAGTACTTC.

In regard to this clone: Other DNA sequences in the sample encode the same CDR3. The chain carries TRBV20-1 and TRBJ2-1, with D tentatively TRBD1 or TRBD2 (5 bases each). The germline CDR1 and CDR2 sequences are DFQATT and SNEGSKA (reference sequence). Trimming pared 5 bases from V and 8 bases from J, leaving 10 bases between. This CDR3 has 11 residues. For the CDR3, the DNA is TGCAGTGCTGGGGGAGTTGATGAGCAGTTCTTC. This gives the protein CSAGGVDEQFF.

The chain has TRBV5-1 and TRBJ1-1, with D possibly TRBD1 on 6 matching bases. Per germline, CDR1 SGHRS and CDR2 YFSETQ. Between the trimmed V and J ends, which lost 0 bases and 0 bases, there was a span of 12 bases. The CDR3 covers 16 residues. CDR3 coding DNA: TGCGCCAGCAGCTTGGGACAGGTGATATTGAACACTGAAGCTTTCTTT. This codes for CASSLGQVILNTEAFF.

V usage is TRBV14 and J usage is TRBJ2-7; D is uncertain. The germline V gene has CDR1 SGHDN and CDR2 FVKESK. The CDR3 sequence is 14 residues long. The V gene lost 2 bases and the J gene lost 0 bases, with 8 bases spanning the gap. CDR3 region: CASSQLANSYEQYF. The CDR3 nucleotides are TGTGCCAGCAGCCAACTCGCCAACTCCTACGAGCAGTACTTC.

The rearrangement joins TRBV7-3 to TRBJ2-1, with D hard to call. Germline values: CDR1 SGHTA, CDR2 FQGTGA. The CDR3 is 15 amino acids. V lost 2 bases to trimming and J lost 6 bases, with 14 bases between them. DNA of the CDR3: TGTGCCAGCAGCTTATCCCGTGATGGAGTCAATGAGCAGTTCTTC. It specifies CASSLSRDGVNEQFF.

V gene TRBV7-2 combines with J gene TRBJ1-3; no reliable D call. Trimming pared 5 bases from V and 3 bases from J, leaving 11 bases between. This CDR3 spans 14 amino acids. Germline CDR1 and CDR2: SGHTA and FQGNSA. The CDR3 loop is CASSRDYGGNTIYF. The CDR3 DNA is TGTGCCAGCAGCCGCGACTACGGTGGAAACACCATATATTTT.

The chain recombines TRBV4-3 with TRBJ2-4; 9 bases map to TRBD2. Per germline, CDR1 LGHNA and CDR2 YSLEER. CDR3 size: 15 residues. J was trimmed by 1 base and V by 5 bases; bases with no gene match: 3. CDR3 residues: CASSELAGAKNIQYF. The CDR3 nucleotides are TGCGCCAGCAGCGAACTAGCGGGTGCCAAAAACATTCAGTACTTC.

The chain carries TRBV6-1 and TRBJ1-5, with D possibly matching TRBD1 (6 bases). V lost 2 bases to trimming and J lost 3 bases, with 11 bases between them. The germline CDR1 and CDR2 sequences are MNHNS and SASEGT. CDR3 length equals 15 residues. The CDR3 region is CASSERDTSNQPQHF. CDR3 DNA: TGTGCCAGCAGTGAAAGGGACACATCCAATCAGCCCCAGCATTTT.

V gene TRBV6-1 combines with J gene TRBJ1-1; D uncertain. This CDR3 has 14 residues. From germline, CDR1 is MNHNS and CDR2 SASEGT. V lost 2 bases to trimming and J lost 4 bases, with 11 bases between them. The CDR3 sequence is CASSEQTRGTEAFF. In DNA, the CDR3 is TGTGCCAGCAGTGAACAGACCCGTGGCACTGAAGCTTTCTTT.

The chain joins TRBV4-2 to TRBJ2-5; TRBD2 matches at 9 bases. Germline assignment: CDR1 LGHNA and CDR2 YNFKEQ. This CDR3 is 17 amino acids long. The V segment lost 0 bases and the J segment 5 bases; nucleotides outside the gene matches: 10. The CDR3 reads CASSQDGVIAGAETQYF. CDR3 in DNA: TGTGCCAGCAGCCAAGATGGGGTGATAGCGGGAGCGGAGACCCAGTACTTC.

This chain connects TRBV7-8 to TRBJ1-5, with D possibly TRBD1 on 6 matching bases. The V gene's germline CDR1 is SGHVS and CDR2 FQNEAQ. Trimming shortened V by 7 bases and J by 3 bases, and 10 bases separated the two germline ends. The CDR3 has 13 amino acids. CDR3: CASNQGHNQPQHF. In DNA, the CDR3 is TGTGCCAGCAACCAGGGGCACAATCAGCCCCAGCATTTT. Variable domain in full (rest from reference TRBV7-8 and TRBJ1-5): GAGVSQSPRYKVAKRGQDVALRCDPISGHVSLFWYQQALGQGPEFLTYFQNEAQLDKSGLPSDRFFAERPEGSVSTLKIQRTQQEDSAVYLCASNQGHNQPQHFGDGTRLSIL.

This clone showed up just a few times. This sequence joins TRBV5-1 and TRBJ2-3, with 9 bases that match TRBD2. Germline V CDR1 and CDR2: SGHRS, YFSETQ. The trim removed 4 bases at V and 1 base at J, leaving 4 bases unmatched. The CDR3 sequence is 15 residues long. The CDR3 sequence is CASSLEREGTDTQYF. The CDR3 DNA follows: TGCGCCAGCAGCCTCGAGCGGGAGGGCACAGATACGCAGTATTTT.

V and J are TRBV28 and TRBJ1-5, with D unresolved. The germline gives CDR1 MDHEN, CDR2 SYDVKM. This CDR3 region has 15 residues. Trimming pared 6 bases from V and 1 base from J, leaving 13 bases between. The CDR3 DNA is TGTGCCAGCAGCCCGGGCCTCGGAAGCAATCAGCCCCAGCATTTT. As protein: CASSPGLGSNQPQHF.

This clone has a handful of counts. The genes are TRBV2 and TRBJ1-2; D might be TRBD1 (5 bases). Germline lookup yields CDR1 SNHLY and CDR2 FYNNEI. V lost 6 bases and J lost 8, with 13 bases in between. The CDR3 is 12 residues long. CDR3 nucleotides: TGTGCCAGCAGAGTCCAGGGTTGGGGCTACACCTTC. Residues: CASRVQGWGYTF.